This entry lists 6 T cell receptor beta chains sequenced from one sample in a study of blood T cell repertoires in COVID-19. The method was immunoSEQ multiplex PCR; TCRdb's version includes in-frame clones alone and lacks a portion of them. The table records 81,000 or so clones, around nine tenths of them present only once. Sequencing was performed on peripheral blood. These receptors were taken from an older man with active or convalescent COVID-19.

The V gene is TRBV27, the J gene TRBJ2-7; D call uncertain. The germline V gene has CDR1 MNHEY and CDR2 SMNVEV (reference sequence). The V end lost 2 bases, the J end lost 6 bases, and 8 bases lay between the germline ends. The CDR3 covers 12 residues. The CDR3, as DNA: TGTGCCAGCAGTTTAAAACCAGGCGAGCAGTACTTC. As protein: CASSLKPGEQYF.

This clone was observed a few times. The chain couples TRBV10-3 to TRBJ1-1; a possible D gene is TRBD1 (6 bases). V shed 5 bases and J shed 1 base, with 11 bases lying between them. The CDR3 totals 14 residues. CDR1 is ENHRY and CDR2 is SYGVKD in the germline V gene. The CDR3 nucleotides are TGTGCCATCAGTCGACAGGATCCGAACACTGAAGCTTTCTTT. Translation gives CAISRQDPNTEAFF.

This clone appeared a few times. The chain combines TRBV6-5 with TRBJ2-2, with D possibly TRBD1 on 5 matching bases. The CDR3 runs 14 residues. V lost 5 bases and J lost 4, with 11 bases in between. Germline loops: CDR1 MNHEY, CDR2 SVGAGI. CDR3 protein: CASSQQGFTGELFF. In DNA form, the CDR3 reads TGTGCCAGCAGTCAGCAGGGATTCACCGGGGAGCTGTTTTTT.

The rearrangement uses TRBV27 and TRBJ1-6; 10 bases agree with TRBD1. Trimming at V came to 5 bases and at J to 9 bases, leaving 7 bases not matched to a gene. This CDR3 comprises 15 residues. The germline CDR1 and CDR2 sequences are MNHEY and SMNVEV (reference sequence). CDR3 sequence: CASSRKTGGGSPLHF. CDR3 bases: TGTGCCAGCAGTAGAAAGACAGGGGGCGGTTCACCCCTCCACTTT.

The chain carries TRBV10-2 and TRBJ2-1, with 8 bases fitting TRBD2. This CDR3 region has 13 residues. V shed 5 bases, J shed 9 bases, and the junction held 6 bases outside the gene matches. Germline V gene sequence: CDR1 WSHSY, CDR2 SAAADI. CDR3 sequence: CASSSGLGTEQFF. The CDR3 region has the DNA TGCGCCAGCAGTTCGGGACTAGGCACTGAGCAGTTCTTC.

This sequence joins TRBV5-4 and TRBJ1-2; tentatively, D is TRBD1 (5 bases). Germline assignment: CDR1 SGHNT and CDR2 YYREEE (reference sequence). This CDR3 has 16 amino acids. V gave up 0 bases and J gave up 1 base, with 13 bases separating them. Here the CDR3 DNA reads TGTGCCAGCAGCTTGGCCCCATTACAGGTTAACTATGGCTACACCTTC. The encoded protein is CASSLAPLQVNYGYTF.